The sequence of this TCR beta chain was determined in a study of cytomegalovirus exposure and HLA in healthy donors. Profiling relied on immunoSEQ multiplex PCR, and the TCRdb table lists in-frame clones only, not all of them. The table records roughly 140,000 clones, roughly 88% of them present only once. This CDR3 is built from 14 residues. Trimming took off 4 bases at V and 6 bases at J, with 17 bases between the two ends. Germline assignment: CDR1 SGDLS and CDR2 YYNGEE. Material for sequencing was PBMCs. The source of this sequence is a woman between 18 and 29 years old in good health and CMV-seropositive. The chain couples TRBV9 to TRBJ2-7, with D maybe TRBD1 (6 bases). This CDR3 reads CASSPQHRDPEQYF. CDR3 bases: TGTGCCAGCAGCCCCCAGCACAGGGACCCCGAGCAGTACTTC.